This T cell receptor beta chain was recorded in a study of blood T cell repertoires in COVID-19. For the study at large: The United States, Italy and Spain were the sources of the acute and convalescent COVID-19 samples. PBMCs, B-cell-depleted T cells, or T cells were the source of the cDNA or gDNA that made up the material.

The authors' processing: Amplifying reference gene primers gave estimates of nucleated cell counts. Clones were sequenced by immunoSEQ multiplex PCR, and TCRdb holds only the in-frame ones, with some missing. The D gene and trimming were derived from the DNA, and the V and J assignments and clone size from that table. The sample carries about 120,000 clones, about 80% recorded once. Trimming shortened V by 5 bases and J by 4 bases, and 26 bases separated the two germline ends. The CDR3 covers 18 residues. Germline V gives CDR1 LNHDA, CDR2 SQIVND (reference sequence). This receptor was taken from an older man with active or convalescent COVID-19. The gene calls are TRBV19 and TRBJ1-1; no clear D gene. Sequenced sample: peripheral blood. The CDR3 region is CASSFVSRSRISGTEAFF. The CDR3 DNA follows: TGTGCCAGTAGTTTCGTATCCCGCTCGAGGATATCGGGCACTGAAGCTTTCTTT.